The 8 T cell receptor beta chains below come from one sample, sequenced in a study of blood T cell repertoires in COVID-19. Some clones are missing from TCRdb's copy, which holds only in-frame ones; the method was immunoSEQ multiplex PCR. The sample includes 300,000 to 350,000 clones, roughly 86% of them seen just once. Sample: PBMCs or T cells enriched from blood (not recorded which). The receptors stem from a woman aged 30 to 39 who had been exposed to COVID-19.

The V gene is TRBV7-2, the J gene TRBJ2-1; a weak D match, TRBD2 (5 bases). Germline CDR1 and CDR2: SGHTA and FQGNSA. V was pared by 5 bases and J by 4 bases, with 15 bases between. CDR3 length: 15 residues. CDR3 sequence (DNA): TGTGCCAGCAGCCCTACTAGAAGAAGATACAATGAGCAGTTCTTC. This translates into CASSPTRRRYNEQFF.

In this sample, this clone turned up a few times. The chain carries TRBV7-2 and TRBJ1-3; D is uncertain. The CDR3 consists of 17 residues. V shed 0 bases and J shed 0 bases, with 12 bases lying between them. Germline assignment: CDR1 SGHTA and CDR2 FQGNSA. The CDR3 DNA sequence: TGTGCCAGCAGCTTAGCGTCCCCCGGGAACTCTGGAAACACCATATATTTT. Translation gives CASSLASPGNSGNTIYF.

This clone appeared a single time. The chain recombines TRBV25-1 with TRBJ1-1; possibly TRBD1 for D (5 bases). The V end lost 5 bases, the J end lost 4 bases, and 14 bases lay between the germline ends. CDR3 length: 14 residues. In germline, CDR1 is MGHDK, CDR2 SYGVNS. The CDR3 protein is CASSLIGVSTEAFF. The CDR3 nucleotides read TGTGCCAGCAGTCTAATAGGGGTCAGCACTGAAGCTTTCTTT.

This clone was found once. The J gene is TRBJ1-6, the V gene TRBV6-4; D ambiguous. The CDR3 covers 13 residues. CDR1 is MRHNA, CDR2 SNTAGT, per germline. V was trimmed by 2 bases and J by 8 bases, leaving 7 bases between them. CDR3 in DNA: TGTGCCAGCAGTGACAGTCAGGATTCACCCCTCCACTTT. It is translated as CASSDSQDSPLHF.

The chain uses TRBV7-6 and TRBJ1-4, with a weak D call TRBD1 (5 bases). V was trimmed by 2 bases and J by 7 bases, leaving 8 bases between them. Germline CDR1 and CDR2: SGHVS and FNYEAQ. The CDR3 has 13 amino acids. The CDR3: CASSLIQGEKLFF. The DNA of the CDR3 is TGTGCCAGCAGCTTAATCCAGGGTGAAAAACTGTTTTTT. The variable domain in full, completed from reference TRBV7-6 and TRBJ1-4, reads GAGVSQSPRYKVTKRGQDVALRCDPISGHVSLYWYRQALGQGPEFLTYFNYEAQQDKSGLPNDRFSAERPEGSISTLTIQRTEQRDSAMYRCASSLIQGEKLFFGSGTQLSVL.

The J gene is TRBJ2-7, the V gene TRBV15; 10 bases match TRBD2. V lost 1 base, J lost 5 bases, and 5 bases stayed unmatched. The CDR3 is 15 residues long. The germline V gene has CDR1 LNHNV and CDR2 YYDKDF (reference sequence). The CDR3 is CATSRAGTSAHEQYF. As DNA, the CDR3 is TGTGCCACCAGCAGAGCCGGGACTAGCGCCCACGAGCAGTACTTC.

The chain employs TRBV5-5 and TRBJ1-5; D is undetermined. CDR1 SGHKS and CDR2 YYEKEE come from the germline V gene (reference sequence). Trimming took 3 bases from V and 9 from J, leaving 19 bases between them. The CDR3 has 15 residues. CDR3 amino acids: CASSSLDTVGLPQHF. For the CDR3, the DNA is TGTGCCAGCAGCTCCTTAGACACCGTGGGTTTGCCCCAGCATTTT.

This clone was picked up a small number of times. The rearrangement uses TRBV9 and TRBJ2-2; D possibly corresponds to TRBD2 (5 bases). Germline CDR1 reads SGDLS; CDR2 reads YYNGEE. V lost 0 bases, J lost 0 bases, and 12 bases lay in between. The CDR3 contains 17 residues. CDR3 sequence (DNA): TGTGCCAGCAGCGTAGCTACAAGGACTTCGAACACCGGGGAGCTGTTTTTT. Translating gives CASSVATRTSNTGELFF.